The entry below gives a single TCR beta chain sequence along with its context. Its antigen remains unidentified. One base away there is no much larger clone; base qualities are not given. The data are from a study of blood T cell repertoires in COVID-19 (TCRdb year 2020). Concerning the study at large: Collaborator samples came from the United States, Italy and Spain and covered acute and convalescent phases of COVID-19. The sample metadata nearly always contained a de-identified subject ID, COVID-19 status, age in years and sex. Where available, HLA class I and class II types were taken from metadata supplied by the sample provider and were not determined by assay-based typing. The dataset comprised deeply sampled blood TCRbeta repertoires from subjects exposed to, actively infected with, or recovered from COVID-19. Samples came from the ongoing ImmuneRACE study (first 160 participants) plus 1,254 subjects from 6 global collaborators. The material from the prospective study consisted of cDNA or gDNA derived from T cells, B-cell-depleted T cells, or PBMCs. The repertoires were released in a freely available public database meant as a resource for research on the immune response to SARS-CoV-2.

The study at large found these results: The quantity of clinical and demographic metadata differed by source and by participant and was supplied without curation.

The collaborating institutions used their own protocols to collect whole blood in K2EDTA tubes. For TCRbeta analysis, collaborators shipped samples as frozen whole blood, isolated PBMCs, or DNA extracted from either of those sample types. Including the terminal cysteine and phenylalanine, the CDR3 comprises 13 residues. Only CDR3 DNA remains: 39 bases, in frame from the first base. CDR1 and CDR2 are read off the germline V gene as SNHLY and FYNNEI. The trim is 4 bases for V and 4 bases for J, with a gap of 10 bases between the germline ends. TCRbeta CDR3 regions were amplified from genomic DNA by means of the immunoSEQ Assay, a bias-controlled multiplex PCR. As for the original processing: Within the assay, amplification of reference gene primers was used to estimate how many nucleated cells each sample contained. To quantify the absolute abundance of each unique TCRbeta CDR3 rearrangement, sequence reads were collapsed and filtered. For each sample, productive Simpson clonality was calculated by taking the square root of Simpson's diversity index across productive rearrangements. Held by TCRdb, this immuneACCESS table contains in-frame sequences only and omits some clones. Under half of the omission traces to an unresolved V gene where checked; the cause of the rest is unknown. That table supplies the V and J calls and clone size; D and trimming were determined from the DNA. The sample profile shows more than 300,000 clones; 83% of them were found once. The top ten hold about 1.2% of the sample.

The chain is assembled from TRBV2 and TRBJ1-2; perhaps TRBD1 is the D gene, with 5 bases matching. This receptor was identified in a woman aged 45 to 65 with acute or convalescent COVID-19. The material sequenced was peripheral blood. In nucleotides, the sequence is TGTGCCAGCAGTGCGGACACATTCTATGGCTACACCTTC. Its protein product is CASSADTFYGYTF.